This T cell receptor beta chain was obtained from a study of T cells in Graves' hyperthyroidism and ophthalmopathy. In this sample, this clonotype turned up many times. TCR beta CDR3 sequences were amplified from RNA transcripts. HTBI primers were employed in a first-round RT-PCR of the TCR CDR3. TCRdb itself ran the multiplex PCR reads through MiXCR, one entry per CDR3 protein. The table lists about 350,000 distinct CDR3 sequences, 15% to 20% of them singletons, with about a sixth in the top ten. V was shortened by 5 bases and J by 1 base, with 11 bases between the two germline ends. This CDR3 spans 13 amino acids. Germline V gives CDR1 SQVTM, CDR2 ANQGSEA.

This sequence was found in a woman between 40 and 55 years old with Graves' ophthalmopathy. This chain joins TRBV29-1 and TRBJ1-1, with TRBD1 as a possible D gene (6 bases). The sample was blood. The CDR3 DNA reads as TGCAGCGTTACCACAGGGACGAACACTGAAGCTTTCTTT. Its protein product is CSVTTGTNTEAFF.